These T cell receptor beta chains were read from a single sample in a study of blood T cell repertoires in COVID-19. TCRdb keeps only in-frame clones here, not all; method: immunoSEQ multiplex PCR. Of about 160,000 clones in the sample, approximately 88% were seen once. What was sequenced was peripheral blood. All receptors come from a young man with active or convalescent COVID-19. CDR3s include the opening cysteine and the closing phenylalanine or tryptophan.

>TRBV24-1
CATSSRGGQGSFPGLAGEGLEQYF
>TRBV6-6
CASSGQGKYNEQFF
>TRBV24-1
CATSDVGQGGEQYF
>TRBV7-2
CASSPRTGGSLVETQYF
>TRBV12-5
CASGLGFGGALETQYF
>TRBV19
CASRGETDYGYTF
>TRBV7-2
CASSLVSNQPQHF
>TRBV4-2
CASSHVSFGGRGGENTEAFF
>TRBV19
CASSIPGWSTEAFF
>TRBV5-1
CASSPRSEMNTEAFF
>TRBV5-1
CASSLTGTRGGAFF
>TRBV19
CASTPGQGWEQYF
>TRBV4-1
CASSQEARGNEQYF
>TRBV4-2
CASSQDGGLSNEKLFF